These 19 T cell receptor beta chains originate from one sample sequenced in a study of somatic mutations in cytotoxic T cells in rheumatoid arthritis. Data came from immunoSEQ multiplex PCR; TCRdb stores just in-frame clones and leaves some out. This sample has about 14,000 clones, with under 95% found just once. Material: CD4+ T cells sorted from blood. These TCRs come from an older man with rheumatoid arthritis.

V is TRBV5-1 and J is TRBJ2-1, with a tentative D call TRBD1 (5 bases). This CDR3 region has 14 residues. Germline values: CDR1 SGHRS, CDR2 YFSETQ. Trimming cost V 4 bases and J 3 bases, with 11 bases left between them. The CDR3: CASSAQGNYNEQFF. The CDR3 DNA reads as TGCGCCAGCAGCGCCCAGGGAAACTACAATGAGCAGTTCTTC.

The rearrangement links TRBV28 to TRBJ2-1; 8 bases align to TRBD2. CDR1 is MDHEN, CDR2 SYDVKM, per germline. The V segment lost 5 bases and the J segment 1 base; nucleotides outside the gene matches: 1. The CDR3 extends over 14 amino acids. The CDR3 DNA sequence: TGTGCCAGCAGTAGCGGGAGTTCCTACAATGAGCAGTTCTTC. It translates to CASSSGSSYNEQFF. Supplemented by reference TRBV28 and TRBJ2-1, the full variable domain reads DVKVTQSSRYLVKRTGEKVFLECVQDMDHENMFWYRQDPGLGLRLIYFSYDVKMKEKGDIPEGYSVSREKKERFSLILESASTNQTSMYLCASSSGSSYNEQFFGPGTRLTVL.

The genes are TRBV18 and TRBJ2-3, with D perhaps matching TRBD2 (5 bases). V lost 3 bases, J lost 1 base, and 17 bases lay in between. Per germline, CDR1 KGHSH and CDR2 LQKENI. The CDR3 has 17 amino acids. The chain's CDR3 is CASSPKPGDGGTDTQYF. CDR3 DNA sequence: TGTGCCAGCTCACCCAAGCCCGGGGATGGAGGCACAGATACGCAGTATTTT.

This clone has a handful of counts. A far larger clone is a single base away, which makes a read error likely. This sequence joins TRBV29-1 and TRBJ2-7; D might be TRBD1 (5 bases). The germline V gene encodes CDR1 SQVTM and CDR2 ANQGSEA. The germline V and J ends were trimmed by 3 bases and 2 bases, with 11 bases remaining between them. The CDR3 is 13 amino acids. The CDR3 coding sequence is TGCAGCGTTGACGAACAGGAACCCTACGAGCAGTACTTC. This codes for CSVDEQEPYEQYF.

This clone was counted a single time. V is TRBV25-1 and J is TRBJ2-7, with D perhaps matching TRBD1 (8 bases). The CDR3 is 15 residues long. Looked up from germline, CDR1 is MGHDK and CDR2 is SYGVNS. V was pared by 2 bases and J by 3 bases, with 14 bases between. As DNA, the CDR3 is TGTGCCAGCAGTGAAGGGAACAGGGGGGGCTACGAGCAGTACTTC. It translates to CASSEGNRGGYEQYF.

This chain joins TRBV2 and TRBJ2-3; D gene uncertain. The CDR3 has 14 residues. V lost 2 bases, J lost 1 base, and 7 bases lay in between. In germline, CDR1 is SNHLY, CDR2 FYNNEI. The CDR3 DNA sequence: TGTGCCAGCAGTGAAAGTCCAGGCACAGATACGCAGTATTTT. Translated, it gives CASSESPGTDTQYF.

The chain links TRBV7-2 to TRBJ2-7; 9 bases match TRBD2. The trim removed 6 bases at V and 0 bases at J, leaving 6 bases unmatched. In germline, CDR1 is SGHTA, CDR2 FQGNSA. CDR3 length: 15 residues. The CDR3, as DNA: TGTGCCAGCAGTCTTAGCGGGGGAGTCTCCTACGAGCAGTACTTC. It translates to CASSLSGGVSYEQYF.

This clone was recorded once. The chain combines TRBV2 with TRBJ1-5, with TRBD1 as a possible D gene (6 bases). V gave up 6 bases and J gave up 4 bases, with 22 bases separating them. In germline, CDR1 is SNHLY, CDR2 FYNNEI. CDR3 length: 17 amino acids. CDR3 sequence (DNA): TGTGCCAGCAGGGATCACACAGGGCGGGGGGTTAATCAGCCCCAGCATTTT. Translated: CASRDHTGRGVNQPQHF.

The gene calls are TRBV12-5 and TRBJ2-5, with 12 bases lining up with TRBD2. Germline assignment: CDR1 LGHNT and CDR2 FRNRAP. The CDR3 runs 14 residues. V gave up 6 bases and J gave up 5 bases; unmatched junction bases: 4. The CDR3 protein is CASGLAGGRETQYF. The CDR3 DNA follows: TGTGCTAGTGGACTAGCGGGAGGTAGGGAGACCCAGTACTTC.

This chain uses TRBV9 with TRBJ2-7; TRBD2 matches 14 bases. J gave up 7 bases and V 4 bases, and 7 bases lay outside the gene matches. Germline CDR1 SGDLS, CDR2 YYNGEE. The CDR3 is 15 residues long. The DNA for the CDR3 is TGTGCCAGCAGCACGGGACTAGCGGGGGCGAGGGAGCAGTACTTC. Protein product: CASSTGLAGAREQYF.

This clone was picked up one time. The chain combines TRBV20-1 with TRBJ2-5; D is uncertain. The germline V and J ends were trimmed by 1 base and 7 bases, with 4 bases remaining between them. CDR3 size: 10 residues. The germline V gene encodes CDR1 DFQATT and CDR2 SNEGSKA (reference sequence). Here the CDR3 reads CSARVRTQYF. CDR3 sequence (DNA): TGCAGTGCTAGAGTGCGGACCCAGTACTTC.

This chain joins TRBV11-3 and TRBJ2-2; a possible D gene is TRBD2 (6 bases). The germline CDR1 and CDR2 sequences are SGHNT and YENEEA. The CDR3 is made up of 15 amino acids. V was trimmed by 4 bases and J by 5 bases, leaving 14 bases between them. The CDR3 sequence is CASSYSSGETGELFF. CDR3 DNA: TGTGCCAGCAGCTATTCCTCGGGAGAGACCGGGGAGCTGTTTTTT.

The chain uses TRBV28 and TRBJ1-1; D is unresolved. Trimming cost V 4 bases and J 1 base, with 10 bases left between them. CDR1 and CDR2 from the germline V gene are MDHEN and SYDVKM. The CDR3 is 14 amino acids. Here the CDR3 DNA reads TGTGCCAGCAGTTACCCCGGAGGGAACACTGAAGCTTTCTTT. Encoded protein: CASSYPGGNTEAFF.

The chain links TRBV28 to TRBJ2-7, with D tentatively TRBD2 (6 bases). This CDR3 region has 14 residues. The germline gives CDR1 MDHEN, CDR2 SYDVKM. Trimming left V 6 bases short and J 4 bases short, with 16 bases between. The CDR3 here is CASSGTLGGYEQYF. CDR3 DNA: TGTGCCAGCAGCGGAACCCTCGGAGGGTACGAGCAGTACTTC.

The DNA of the CDR3 is TGTGCCAGCAGTGAAGGCGGGGCCCTGAACGAGCAGTACTTC. Translation gives CASSEGGALNEQYF. The chain carries TRBV2 and TRBJ2-7; D is possibly TRBD2 (6 bases). This CDR3 has 14 residues. CDR1 is SNHLY, CDR2 FYNNEI, per germline. The V and J ends lost 1 base and 5 bases respectively, with 12 bases between them. Based on the CDR3 plus reference TRBV2 and TRBJ2-7, the full variable domain is EPEVTQTPSHQVTQMGQEVILRCVPISNHLYFYWYRQILGQKVEFLVSFYNNEISEKSEIFDDQFSVERPDGSNFTLKIRSTKLEDSAMYFCASSEGGALNEQYFGPGTRLTVT.

This clone has a single count. The rearrangement uses TRBV11-1 and TRBJ1-1, with TRBD1 matching over 10 bases. This CDR3 contains 16 residues. J gave up 4 bases and V 5 bases, and 10 bases lay outside the gene matches. Per the germline V gene, CDR1 is SGHAT and CDR2 is FQDESV (reference sequence). The CDR3 region has the DNA TGTGCCAGCAGCCCTAGGACAGGGGGTCCGACCACTGAAGCTTTCTTT. Translation gives CASSPRTGGPTTEAFF. Full variable domain (remainder filled in from reference TRBV11-1 and TRBJ1-1): EAEVAQSPRYKITEKSQAVAFWCDPISGHATLYWYRQILGQGPELLVQFQDESVVDDSQLPKDRFSAERLKGVDSTLKIQPAELGDSAMYLCASSPRTGGPTTEAFFGQGTRLTVV.

The chain couples TRBV27 to TRBJ1-1; 7 bases line up with TRBD1. Germline V CDR1 and CDR2: MNHEY, SMNVEV (reference sequence). The CDR3 is 15 residues long. Trimming removed 5 bases from V and 2 bases from J; junction bases left unmatched: 8. The CDR3 sequence: CASSPRTGANTEAFF. DNA for the CDR3: TGTGCCAGCAGTCCCCGTACAGGGGCCAACACTGAAGCTTTCTTT.

The chain joins TRBV5-1 to TRBJ1-1; 9 positions agree with TRBD1. Germline lookup yields CDR1 SGHRS and CDR2 YFSETQ. Trimming removed 5 bases from V and 6 bases from J; junction bases left unmatched: 11. The CDR3 totals 15 residues. Here the CDR3 reads CASRLGDRVVPEAFF. DNA for the CDR3: TGCGCCAGCAGGCTCGGGGACAGGGTAGTCCCTGAAGCTTTCTTT.

The chain uses TRBV30 and TRBJ2-3, with 11 bases matching TRBD1. Germline CDR1 GTSNPN, CDR2 SVGIG (reference sequence). The CDR3 totals 16 residues. V shed 2 bases, J shed 2 bases, and the junction held 6 bases outside the gene matches. In nucleotides, the CDR3 is TGTGCCTGGAGTCTAATTGGACAGGGGGCCACAGATACGCAGTATTTT. Its translation is CAWSLIGQGATDTQYF.